What follows are 20 T cell receptor beta chains derived from one specimen sequenced in a study of circulating CD8 cells and anti-PD-1 response in melanoma. Each library started from around 14 ng of total RNA using the QIAseq Immune Repertoire TCR panel. Each CDR3 protein is one row after TCRdb ran MiXCR on the reads. The sample lists a few hundred distinct CDR3 sequences; roughly 10% were seen once. Live CD3+CD8+TCRalphabeta+ cells were sorted into four subsets by PD-1 and/or TIGIT. The source was CD8+ T cells from PBMCs, collected at baseline or after one month of anti-PD-1 therapy (not recorded which). All receptors come from a human donor with melanoma.

This clonotype counts as medium-sized (0.01 to 0.1%). This sequence joins TRBV24-1 and TRBJ2-2; 8 bases agree with TRBD1. V shed 6 bases and J 13 bases; nucleotides not matched to a gene: 18. CDR1 is KGHDR, CDR2 SFDVKD, per germline. This CDR3 is 16 amino acids long. CDR3 in amino acids: CATSTIPGQDRSVLFF. DNA of the CDR3: TGTGCCACCAGTACCATACCGGGACAGGATCGCAGTGTGCTGTTTTTT.

Sample share makes this clonotype large (0.1 to 1%). The rearrangement joins TRBV9 to TRBJ2-7; the D gene is possibly TRBD2 (6 bases). V gave up 4 bases and J gave up 2 bases, with 13 bases separating them. The CDR3 has 14 amino acids. Germline V gives CDR1 SGDLS, CDR2 YYNGEE. In DNA form, the CDR3 reads TGTGCCAGCAGCCTCTTAGCGGCGGCCTACGAGCAGTACTTC. Translation gives CASSLLAAAYEQYF.

A single count supports this clonotype. This sequence may be a read error, since a much larger clone differs from it by one base. The CDR3 loop is CATTGSPCEQYF. The CDR3 DNA follows: TGTGCCACGACAGGGTCGCCCTGCGAGCAGTACTTC. V gene TRBV2 combines with J gene TRBJ2-7, with 7 bases matching TRBD1. The ends lost 10 bases at V and 6 bases at J; junction bases unmatched: 9. CDR1 is SNHLY, CDR2 FYNNEI, per germline. The CDR3 loop spans 12 amino acids.

This clonotype was found a few times. The J gene is TRBJ2-7, the V gene TRBV9, with a possible D match to TRBD2 (6 bases). Germline CDR1 and CDR2: SGDLS and YYNGEE. V lost 4 bases to trimming and J lost 0 bases, with 17 bases between them. The CDR3 has 16 amino acids. The CDR3 DNA follows: TGTGCCAGCAGCCCTCGTGACCGCGGGGCCTCCTACGAGCAGTACTTC. It yields the protein CASSPRDRGASYEQYF.

This sequence joins TRBV28 and TRBJ1-6; 9 nucleotides line up with TRBD1. CDR1 is MDHEN and CDR2 is SYDVKM in the germline V gene. The CDR3 extends over 15 amino acids. Losses at the gene ends were 7 bases for V and 3 bases for J; bases not matched to a gene: 4. Written as DNA, the CDR3 is TGTGCCAGCACAGAGACAGGGGGCTATAATTCACCCCTCCACTTT. This translates into CASTETGGYNSPLHF.

This clonotype is a singleton in its sample. A read error may account for a junction end that differs from germline. The chain couples TRBV27 to TRBJ2-7, with D perhaps TRBD1 or TRBD2 (5 bases each). Looked up from germline, CDR1 is MNHEY and CDR2 is SMNVEV (reference sequence). This CDR3 region has 14 residues. The CDR3 DNA follows: TGTGCCAGCAGGATACGGGGCTTATTCGGCGAGCAGTGCTTC. Protein sequence: CASRIRGLFGEQCF.

This clonotype is medium-sized by share. The chain couples TRBV5-4 to TRBJ1-1, with D tentatively TRBD1 (6 bases). Germline loops: CDR1 SGHNT, CDR2 YYREEE (reference sequence). The CDR3 contains 14 residues. Trimming stripped 4 bases from V and 1 base from J, with 11 bases between. The CDR3 is CASSAKGGNTEAFF. Written as DNA, the CDR3 is TGTGCCAGCAGCGCCAAAGGGGGGAACACTGAAGCTTTCTTT.

This clonotype is classed as large. The CDR3 sequence: CASSMVRDYGYTF. CDR3 sequence (DNA): TGTGCCAGTAGTATGGTCAGAGACTATGGCTACACCTTC. The chain carries TRBV19 and TRBJ1-2; D is uncertain. Trimming stripped 3 bases from V and 3 bases from J, with 8 bases between. This CDR3 comprises 13 residues. Germline V gene lookup returns CDR1 LNHDA and CDR2 SQIVND (reference sequence). Variable domain in full (rest from reference TRBV19 and TRBJ1-2): DGGITQSPKYLFRKEGQNVTLSCEQNLNHDAMYWYRQDPGQGLRLIYYSQIVNDFQKGDIAEGYSVSREKKESFPLTVTSAQKNPTAFYLCASSMVRDYGYTFGSGTRLTVV.

In its sample, this clonotype is medium-sized. This chain connects TRBV5-5 to TRBJ2-7; tentatively, D is TRBD1 or TRBD2 (5 bases each). Germline-derived CDR1 and CDR2 are SGHKS and YYEKEE (reference sequence). Trimming pared 2 bases from V and 0 bases from J, leaving 15 bases between. This CDR3 has 16 amino acids. For the CDR3, the DNA is TGTGCCAGCAGCTTAAGCCGGGGCCAAAGCTCCTACGAGCAGTACTTC. This translates into CASSLSRGQSSYEQYF.

This clonotype is medium-sized (0.01 to 0.1%). This chain links TRBV4-3 with TRBJ2-7, with 8 nucleotides matching TRBD1. Trimming at V came to 5 bases and at J to 1 base, leaving 7 bases not matched to a gene. The CDR3 is 15 residues long. The V gene's germline CDR1 is LGHNA and CDR2 YSLEER. In DNA, the CDR3 is TGCGCCAGCAGCAAAGGACAGGGACTTTCCTACGAGCAGTACTTC. Amino acid sequence: CASSKGQGLSYEQYF.

This clonotype counts as large. CDR3 DNA: TGTGCCACCAGTGACTCCGACAGGGGGGAGACCCAGTACTTC. Its translation: CATSDSDRGETQYF. The rearrangement joins TRBV24-1 to TRBJ2-5; 9 bases match TRBD1. The junction had 4 bases not matched to a gene; V was cut back by 4 bases and J by 5 bases. The CDR3 contains 14 residues. The germline V gene has CDR1 KGHDR and CDR2 SFDVKD.

In its sample, this clonotype is large. The chain couples TRBV4-1 to TRBJ2-5, with TRBD1 identical over 8 bases. V was pared by 0 bases and J by 7 bases, with 7 bases of the junction left unmatched. The CDR3 has 15 amino acids. Germline values: CDR1 MGHRA, CDR2 YSYEKL. The CDR3 nucleotides are TGCGCCAGCAGCCAAGAGACAGGGGCCTTAGGGACCCAGTACTTC. This codes for CASSQETGALGTQYF.

This clonotype is labeled as large. The chain joins TRBV12-3 or TRBV12-4 to TRBJ2-2, with D uncertain. V dropped 5 bases and J dropped 4 bases, with 11 bases sitting between them. The CDR3 covers 14 residues. For the CDR3, the DNA is TGTGCCAGCAGTCCTGGACCAGGCACCGGGGAGCTGTTTTTT. Its translation is CASSPGPGTGELFF.

Relative to its sample, this clonotype is large (0.1 to 1%). The gene calls are TRBV12-3 or TRBV12-4 and TRBJ2-7, with D tentatively TRBD1 (5 bases). The CDR3 spans 12 residues. V was pared by 7 bases and J by 6 bases, with 13 bases between. CDR3 coding DNA: TGTGCCAGCACCAACCCAGGGTTCGAGCAGTACTTC. It codes for CASTNPGFEQYF.

A note on this clonotype: Being one base from a much bigger clone, this may be a read error. The V gene is TRBV14, the J gene TRBJ2-1, with D perhaps matching TRBD2 (5 bases). The CDR3 runs to 13 residues. Germline assignment: CDR1 SGHDN and CDR2 FVKESK. The CDR3 region has the DNA TGTGCCAGCAGCCCGACCCTACGGGGTGAGCAGCTCTTC. This gives the protein CASSPTLRGEQLF.

This clonotype is large by share. CDR3 nucleotides: TGTGCCAGCAGTTTTTTCCCCAGGGCTGGGGCCAACGTCCTGACTTTC. Translating it yields CASSFFPRAGANVLTF. The chain couples TRBV2 to TRBJ2-6; D may be TRBD1 (5 bases). V was cut by 5 bases and J by 2 bases, with 13 bases left in between. The CDR3 is 16 residues long. CDR1 SNHLY and CDR2 FYNNEI come from the germline V gene.

The chain uses TRBV13 and TRBJ2-4, with 8 bases aligning to TRBD1. The CDR3 covers 14 residues. Germline loops: CDR1 PRHDT, CDR2 FYEKMQ (reference sequence). The junction had 7 bases not matched to a gene; V was cut back by 6 bases and J by 6 bases. The CDR3 reads CASRGPGTGNIQYF. CDR3 nucleotides: TGTGCCAGCAGAGGGCCCGGGACAGGAAACATTCAGTACTTC.

Comments on this clonotype: This may come from a read error, since a much larger clone is one base off. The chain has TRBV7-9 and TRBJ2-6; D perhaps matches TRBD1 (6 bases). The germline V gene has CDR1 SEHNR and CDR2 FQNEAQ (reference sequence). The CDR3 extends over 16 amino acids. CDR3 nucleotide sequence: TGTGCCAGCAGCCCCGGACAGAACTCTGGGGCCAACGTCCTGGCTTTC. Protein product: CASSPGQNSGANVLAF.

This clonotype ranks as large. CDR3 in amino acids: CASRIGQGGYEQYF. CDR3 bases: TGCGCCAGCAGAATCGGACAGGGTGGCTACGAGCAGTACTTC. V and J are TRBV23-1 and TRBJ2-7; 8 positions match TRBD1. TRBV23-1 is an ORF, and what it does is uncertain. Trimming at V came to 6 bases and at J to 3 bases, leaving 7 bases not matched to a gene. CDR3 length: 14 residues.

This clonotype qualifies as large (0.1 to 1%). The V call is TRBV2, the J call TRBJ1-5; D ambiguous. Between the trimmed V and J ends, which lost 3 bases and 4 bases, there was a span of 19 bases. This CDR3 region has 17 residues. Germline V gene lookup returns CDR1 SNHLY and CDR2 FYNNEI. In DNA form, the CDR3 reads TGTGCCAGCAGTGAGCCTTGGCACCTAGATCCGAATCAGCCCCAGCATTTT. Amino acid sequence: CASSEPWHLDPNQPQHF. Complete variable domain (other parts from reference TRBV2 and TRBJ1-5): EPEVTQTPSHQVTQMGQEVILRCVPISNHLYFYWYRQILGQKVEFLVSFYNNEISEKSEIFDDQFSVERPDGSNFTLKIRSTKLEDSAMYFCASSEPWHLDPNQPQHFGDGTRLSIL.